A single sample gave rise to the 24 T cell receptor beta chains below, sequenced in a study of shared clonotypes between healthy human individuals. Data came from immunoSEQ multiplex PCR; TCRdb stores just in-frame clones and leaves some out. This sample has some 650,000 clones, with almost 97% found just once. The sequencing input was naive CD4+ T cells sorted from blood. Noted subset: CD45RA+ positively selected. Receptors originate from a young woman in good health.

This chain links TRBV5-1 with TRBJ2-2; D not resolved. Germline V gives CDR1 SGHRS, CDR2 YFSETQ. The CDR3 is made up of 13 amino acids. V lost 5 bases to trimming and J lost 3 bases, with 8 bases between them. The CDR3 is CASRPAYTGELFF. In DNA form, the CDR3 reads TGCGCCAGCAGACCCGCTTACACCGGGGAGCTGTTTTTT.

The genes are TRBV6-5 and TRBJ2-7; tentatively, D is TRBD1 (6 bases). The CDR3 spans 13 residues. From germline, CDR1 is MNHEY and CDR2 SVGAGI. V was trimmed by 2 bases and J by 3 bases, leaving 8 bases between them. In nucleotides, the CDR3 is TGTGCCAGCAGTTACGGACAGAGCTACGAGCAGTACTTC. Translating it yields CASSYGQSYEQYF.

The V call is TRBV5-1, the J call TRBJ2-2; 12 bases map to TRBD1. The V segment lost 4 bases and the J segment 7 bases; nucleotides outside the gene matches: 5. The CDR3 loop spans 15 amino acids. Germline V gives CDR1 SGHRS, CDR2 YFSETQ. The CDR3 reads CASSQGQGASGELFF. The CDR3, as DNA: TGCGCCAGCAGCCAGGGACAGGGGGCGAGCGGGGAGCTGTTTTTT.

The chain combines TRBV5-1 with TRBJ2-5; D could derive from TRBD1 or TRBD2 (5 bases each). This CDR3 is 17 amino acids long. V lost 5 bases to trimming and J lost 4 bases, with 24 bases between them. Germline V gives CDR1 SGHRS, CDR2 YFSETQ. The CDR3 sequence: CASRMGGAGSLLETQYF. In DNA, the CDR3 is TGCGCCAGCAGGATGGGCGGTGCAGGGAGTTTATTAGAGACCCAGTACTTC.

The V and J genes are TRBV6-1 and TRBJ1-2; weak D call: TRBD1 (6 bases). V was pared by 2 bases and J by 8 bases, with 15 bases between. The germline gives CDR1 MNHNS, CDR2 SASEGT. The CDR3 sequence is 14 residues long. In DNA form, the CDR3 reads TGTGCCAGCAGTGAATCGGGACATCGAGAGGGCTACACCTTC. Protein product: CASSESGHREGYTF.

The CDR3 protein is CASSGAGQGRGGYTF. The CDR3 DNA follows: TGTGCCAGCAGTGGGGCCGGACAGGGTAGGGGTGGCTACACCTTC. The V gene is TRBV27, the J gene TRBJ1-2, with 8 bases that match TRBD1. The CDR3 loop spans 15 amino acids. Germline CDR1 is MNHEY and CDR2 is SMNVEV (reference sequence). J gave up 7 bases and V 5 bases, and 12 bases lay outside the gene matches.

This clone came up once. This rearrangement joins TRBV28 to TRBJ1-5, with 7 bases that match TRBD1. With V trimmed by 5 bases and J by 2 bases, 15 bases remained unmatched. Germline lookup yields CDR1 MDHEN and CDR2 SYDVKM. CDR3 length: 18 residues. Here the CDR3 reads CASSQQLQGWLGNQPQHF. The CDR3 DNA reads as TGTGCCAGCAGTCAACAACTACAGGGGTGGTTGGGCAATCAGCCCCAGCATTTT.

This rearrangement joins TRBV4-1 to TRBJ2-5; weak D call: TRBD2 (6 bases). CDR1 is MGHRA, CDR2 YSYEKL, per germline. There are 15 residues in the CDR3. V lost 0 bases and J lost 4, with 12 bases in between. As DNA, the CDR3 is TGCGCCAGCAGCCAAGACGGCAGCGGGCCAGAGACCCAGTACTTC. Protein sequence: CASSQDGSGPETQYF.

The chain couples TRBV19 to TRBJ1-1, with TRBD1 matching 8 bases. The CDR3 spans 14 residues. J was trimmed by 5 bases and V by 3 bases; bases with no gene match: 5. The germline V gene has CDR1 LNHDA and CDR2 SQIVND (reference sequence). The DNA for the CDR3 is TGTGCCAGTAGTATCGACAGGGGATTTACTGAAGCTTTCTTT. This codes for CASSIDRGFTEAFF.

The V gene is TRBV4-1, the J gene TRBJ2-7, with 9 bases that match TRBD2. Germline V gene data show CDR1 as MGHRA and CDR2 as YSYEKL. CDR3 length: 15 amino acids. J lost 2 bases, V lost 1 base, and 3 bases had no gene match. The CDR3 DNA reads TGCGCCAGCAGCCAAGGTAGCGGGAGCACCTACGAGCAGTACTTC. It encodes CASSQGSGSTYEQYF.

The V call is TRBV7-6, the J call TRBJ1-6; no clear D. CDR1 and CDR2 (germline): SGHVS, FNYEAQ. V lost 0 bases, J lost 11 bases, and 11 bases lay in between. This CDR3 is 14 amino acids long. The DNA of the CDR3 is TGTGCCAGCAGCTTAGCGGGCAGAGCTGCACCCCTCCACTTT. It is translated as CASSLAGRAAPLHF. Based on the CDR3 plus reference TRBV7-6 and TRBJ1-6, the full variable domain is GAGVSQSPRYKVTKRGQDVALRCDPISGHVSLYWYRQALGQGPEFLTYFNYEAQQDKSGLPNDRFSAERPEGSISTLTIQRTEQRDSAMYRCASSLAGRAAPLHFGNGTRLTVT.

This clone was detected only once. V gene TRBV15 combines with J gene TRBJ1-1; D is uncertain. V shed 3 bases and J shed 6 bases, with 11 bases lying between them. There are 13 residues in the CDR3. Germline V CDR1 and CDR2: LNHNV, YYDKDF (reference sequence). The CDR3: CATSRANMAEAFF. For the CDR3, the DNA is TGTGCCACCAGCAGGGCCAACATGGCTGAAGCTTTCTTT.

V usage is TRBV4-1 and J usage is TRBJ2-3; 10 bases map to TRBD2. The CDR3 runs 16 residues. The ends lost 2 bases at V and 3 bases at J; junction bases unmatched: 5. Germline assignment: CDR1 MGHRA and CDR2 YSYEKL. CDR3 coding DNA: TGCGCCAGCAGCCAACAAGCTAGCGGGAGAACAGATACGCAGTATTTT. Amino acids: CASSQQASGRTDTQYF.

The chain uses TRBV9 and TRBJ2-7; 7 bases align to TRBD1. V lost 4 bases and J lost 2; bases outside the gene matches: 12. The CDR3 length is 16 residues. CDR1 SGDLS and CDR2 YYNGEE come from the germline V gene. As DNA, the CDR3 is TGTGCCAGCAGCCCTCATCCGGGGACAGCGACCTACGAGCAGTACTTC. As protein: CASSPHPGTATYEQYF.

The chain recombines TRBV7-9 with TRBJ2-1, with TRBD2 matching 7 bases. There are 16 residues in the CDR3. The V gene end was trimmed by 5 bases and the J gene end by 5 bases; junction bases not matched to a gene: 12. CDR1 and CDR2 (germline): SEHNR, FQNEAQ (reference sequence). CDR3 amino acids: CASSQRASGHDNEQFF. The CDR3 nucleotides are TGTGCCAGCAGCCAAAGGGCTAGCGGCCACGACAATGAGCAGTTCTTC.

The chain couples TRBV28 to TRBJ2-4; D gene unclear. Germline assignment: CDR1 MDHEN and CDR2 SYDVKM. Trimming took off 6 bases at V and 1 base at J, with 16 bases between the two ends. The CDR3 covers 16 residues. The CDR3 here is CASSGMVLIAKNIQYF. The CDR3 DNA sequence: TGTGCCAGCAGCGGAATGGTCCTGATCGCCAAAAACATTCAGTACTTC.

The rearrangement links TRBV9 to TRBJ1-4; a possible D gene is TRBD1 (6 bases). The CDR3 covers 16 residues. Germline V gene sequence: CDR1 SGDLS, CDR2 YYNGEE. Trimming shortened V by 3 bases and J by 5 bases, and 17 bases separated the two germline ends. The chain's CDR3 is CASSAPGGGVNEKLFF. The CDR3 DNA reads TGTGCCAGCAGCGCCCCCGGAGGGGGAGTAAATGAAAAACTGTTTTTT.

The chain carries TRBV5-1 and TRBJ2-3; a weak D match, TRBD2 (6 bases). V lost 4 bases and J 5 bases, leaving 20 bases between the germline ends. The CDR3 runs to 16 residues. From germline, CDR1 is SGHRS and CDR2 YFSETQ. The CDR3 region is CASSRVFGGLGDTQYF. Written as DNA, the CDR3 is TGCGCCAGCAGCAGAGTCTTTGGGGGACTCGGAGATACGCAGTATTTT.

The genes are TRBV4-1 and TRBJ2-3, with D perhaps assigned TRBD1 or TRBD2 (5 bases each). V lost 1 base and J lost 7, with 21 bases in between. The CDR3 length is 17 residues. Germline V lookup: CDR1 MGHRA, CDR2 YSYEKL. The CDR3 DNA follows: TGCGCCAGCAGCCAAGGTGAGGGGACCCACTACACGAATACGCAGTATTTT. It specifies CASSQGEGTHYTNTQYF.

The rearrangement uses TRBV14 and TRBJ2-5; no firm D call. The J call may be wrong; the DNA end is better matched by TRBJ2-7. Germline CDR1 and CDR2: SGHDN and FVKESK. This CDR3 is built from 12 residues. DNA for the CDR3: TGTGCCAGCAGCGGGTTCTCCTACGAGCAGTACTTC. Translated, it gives CASSGFSYEQYF.

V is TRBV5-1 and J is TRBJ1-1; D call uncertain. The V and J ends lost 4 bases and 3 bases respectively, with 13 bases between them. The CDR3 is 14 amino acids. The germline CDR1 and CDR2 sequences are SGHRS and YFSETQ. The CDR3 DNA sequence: TGCGCCAGCAGCGGTGGAAGGTCGGACACTGAAGCTTTCTTT. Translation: CASSGGRSDTEAFF. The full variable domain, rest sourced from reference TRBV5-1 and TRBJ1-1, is KAGVTQTPRYLIKTRGQQVTLSCSPISGHRSVSWYQQTPGQGLQFLFEYFSETQRNKGNFPGRFSGRQFSNSRSEMNVSTLELGDSALYLCASSGGRSDTEAFFGQGTRLTVV.

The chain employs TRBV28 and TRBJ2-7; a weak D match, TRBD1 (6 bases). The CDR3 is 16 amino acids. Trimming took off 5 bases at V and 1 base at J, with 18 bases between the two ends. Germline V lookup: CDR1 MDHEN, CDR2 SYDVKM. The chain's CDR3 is CASSTTGLPPSYEQYF. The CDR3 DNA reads TGTGCCAGCAGTACAACAGGGTTGCCCCCTTCCTACGAGCAGTACTTC. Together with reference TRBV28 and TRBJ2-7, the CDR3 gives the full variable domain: DVKVTQSSRYLVKRTGEKVFLECVQDMDHENMFWYRQDPGLGLRLIYFSYDVKMKEKGDIPEGYSVSREKKERFSLILESASTNQTSMYLCASSTTGLPPSYEQYFGPGTRLTVT.

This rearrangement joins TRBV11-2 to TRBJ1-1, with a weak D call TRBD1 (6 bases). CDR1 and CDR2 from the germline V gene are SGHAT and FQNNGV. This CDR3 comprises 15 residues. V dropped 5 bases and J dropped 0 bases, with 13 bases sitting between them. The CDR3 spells CASSRRDTMNTEAFF. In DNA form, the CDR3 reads TGTGCCAGCAGCAGGCGGGACACAATGAACACTGAAGCTTTCTTT.

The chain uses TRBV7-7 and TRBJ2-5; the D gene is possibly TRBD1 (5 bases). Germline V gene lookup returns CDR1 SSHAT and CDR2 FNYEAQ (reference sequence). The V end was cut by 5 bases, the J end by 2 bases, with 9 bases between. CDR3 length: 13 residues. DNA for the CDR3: TGTGCCAGCAGCCTTGACAGTCAAGAGACCCAGTACTTC. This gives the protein CASSLDSQETQYF.